The present TCR beta chain was sequenced within a study of T-cell memory formation after mild COVID-19. Each CDR3 protein gets one entry after TCRdb re-called the 5' RACE reads with MiXCR. This table holds around 410,000 distinct CDR3 sequences, about 22% found once. In this sample, this clonotype turned up many times. V shed 5 bases and J 1 base; nucleotides not matched to a gene: 3. There are 16 residues in the CDR3. The chain employs TRBV12-3 or TRBV12-4 and TRBJ2-2; 11 nucleotides line up with TRBD2. Sequenced material: PBMCs or a T cell subset sorted from them (not recorded which). The receptor was isolated from an adult woman who had mild COVID-19 (a few samples of this study predate the infection). Cell type and time point are not known. As DNA, the CDR3 is TGTGCCAGCAGTCCTCTAGCGGGGGGGAACACCGGGGAGCTGTTTTTT. Translating it yields CASSPLAGGNTGELFF.